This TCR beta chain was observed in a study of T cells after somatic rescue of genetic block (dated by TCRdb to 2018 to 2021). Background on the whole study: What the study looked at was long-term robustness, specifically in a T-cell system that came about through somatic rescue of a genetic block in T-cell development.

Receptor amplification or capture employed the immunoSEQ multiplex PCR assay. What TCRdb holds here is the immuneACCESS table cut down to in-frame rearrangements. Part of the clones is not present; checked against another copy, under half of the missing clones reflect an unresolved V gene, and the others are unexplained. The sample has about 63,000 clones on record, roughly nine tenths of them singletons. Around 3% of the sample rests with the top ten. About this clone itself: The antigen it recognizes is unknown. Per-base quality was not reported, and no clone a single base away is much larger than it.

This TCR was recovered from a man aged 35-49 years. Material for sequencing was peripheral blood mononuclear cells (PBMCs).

The CDR3 reads as follows: CASSGTGTFWPQHF. The DNA reads TGTGCCAGCAGTGGGACAGGGACCTTTTGGCCCCAGCATTTT. Recombination connected TRBV2 to TRBJ1-5; 8 bases in the middle match TRBD1. CDR1 is given as SNHLY and CDR2 as FYNNEI, both from the germline V gene. Clipping removes 4 bases from V and 9 bases from J, with 8 as the unmatched junction base count. The CDR3 runs 14 residues from the cysteine to the phenylalanine. The CDR3 DNA has 42 bases and is translated from base 1.